This T cell receptor (beta chain) was identified in a study of blood T cell repertoires in COVID-19. Looking at the study overall: Samples representing acute and convalescent COVID-19 were sourced from the United States, Italy and Spain. The analysed material was cDNA or gDNA that came from T cells, B-cell-depleted T cells, or PBMCs.

The V gene's germline CDR1 is LGHNA and CDR2 YNFKEQ. V trimming: 3 bases; J trimming: 4 bases; junction bases outside the gene matches: 6. The CDR3 covers 14 residues. Original handling: Cell counts per sample came from amplifying reference gene primers. Generated by immunoSEQ multiplex PCR, the TCRdb table keeps only in-frame clones and is missing some. V and J calls and clone size are those listed in that table; D and trimming were worked out from the DNA. This table has around 250,000 clones, about 85% appearing once. The sequencing input was peripheral blood. This rearrangement joins TRBV4-2 to TRBJ2-7, with 7 bases lining up with TRBD1. The TCR was taken from a man aged 18 to 29 with active or convalescent COVID-19. CDR3 sequence reads: CASSQPDRFYEQYF. CDR3 coding DNA: TGTGCCAGCAGCCAGCCGGACAGGTTTTACGAGCAGTACTTC.